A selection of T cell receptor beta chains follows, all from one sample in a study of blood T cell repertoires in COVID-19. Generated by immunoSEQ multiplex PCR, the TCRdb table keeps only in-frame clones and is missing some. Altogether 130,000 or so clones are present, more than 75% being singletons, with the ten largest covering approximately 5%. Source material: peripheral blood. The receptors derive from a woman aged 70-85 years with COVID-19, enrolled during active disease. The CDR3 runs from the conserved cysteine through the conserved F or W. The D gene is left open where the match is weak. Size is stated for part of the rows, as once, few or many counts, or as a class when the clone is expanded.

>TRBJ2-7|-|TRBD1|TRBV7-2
TGTGCCAGCAGCTTAGCGACAGGGTCCTACTACGAGCAGTACTTC
CASSLATGSYYEQYF
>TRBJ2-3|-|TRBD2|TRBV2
TGTGCCAGCAGTGAGGGGCTAGCGGGGGCTCTGGTTCCAGATACGCAGTATTTT
CASSEGLAGALVPDTQYF
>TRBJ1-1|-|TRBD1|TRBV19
TGTGCCAGTAGTTTCGTGACAGGGCCCATTGAAGCTTTCTTT
CASSFVTGPIEAFF
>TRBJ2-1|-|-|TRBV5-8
TGTGCCAGCAGCCGTGGTGTCAGGGTCGGCAATGAGCAGTTCTTC
CASSRGVRVGNEQFF
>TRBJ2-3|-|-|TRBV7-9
TGTGCCAGCAGCCCTACAGGGTCTGGCACAGATACGCAGTATTTT
CASSPTGSGTDTQYF
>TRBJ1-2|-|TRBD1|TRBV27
TGTGCCAGCACCCGGGACAGCCGAAATGGCTACACCTTC
CASTRDSRNGYTF
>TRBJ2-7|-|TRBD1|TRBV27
TGTGCCAGCAGCCGCGGGACAGGGGAAACCTACGAGCAGTACTTC
CASSRGTGETYEQYF
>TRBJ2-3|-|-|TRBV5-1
TGCGCCAGCAGCTTGACAGAACTTAGCACAGATACGCAGTATTTT
CASSLTELSTDTQYF
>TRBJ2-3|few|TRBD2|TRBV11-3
TGTGCCAGCAGCTTAAGTGCGGGGGGGCCAGATACGCAGTATTTT
CASSLSAGGPDTQYF
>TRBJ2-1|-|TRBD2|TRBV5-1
TGCGCCAGCAGCTTGCAGCGGGGGGGGTATGAGCAGTTCTTC
CASSLQRGGYEQFF
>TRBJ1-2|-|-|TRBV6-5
TGTGCCAGCAGTTACGACGGGACAACCTATGGCTACACCTTC
CASSYDGTTYGYTF
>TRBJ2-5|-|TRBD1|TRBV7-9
TGTGCCAGCAGCCCGACAGGGGTCGAGACCCAGTACTTC
CASSPTGVETQYF
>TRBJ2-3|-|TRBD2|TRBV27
TGTGCCAGCTGCCGTCGGGGGGGCACCACAGATACGCAGTATTTT
CASCRRGGTTDTQYF
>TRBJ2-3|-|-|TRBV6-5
TGTGCCAGCAACATCGAGGGTGGAGATACGCAGTATTTT
CASNIEGGDTQYF
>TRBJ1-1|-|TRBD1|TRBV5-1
TGCGCCAGCAGCTTCCTAGGGGGCCGGGACACTGAAGCTTTCTTT
CASSFLGGRDTEAFF
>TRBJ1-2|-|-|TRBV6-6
TGTGCCAGCAGTTCAGGGTCGTATGGCTATGGCTACACCTTC
CASSSGSYGYGYTF
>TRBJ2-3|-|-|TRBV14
TGTGCCAGCAGCCGGCTGGGGCCTGGGGGGACGCAGTATTTT
CASSRLGPGGTQYF
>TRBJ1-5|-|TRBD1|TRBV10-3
TGTGCCATCAGCCGGGACAGCCGAGATCAGCCCCAGCATTTT
CAISRDSRDQPQHF
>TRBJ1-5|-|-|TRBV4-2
TGTGCCAGCAGCCAAGTGGGGGGGGATCAGCCCCAGCATTTT
CASSQVGGDQPQHF
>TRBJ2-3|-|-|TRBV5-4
TGTGCCAGCAGCTTGGCAGGGGTTGGAGATACGCAGTATTTT
CASSLAGVGDTQYF
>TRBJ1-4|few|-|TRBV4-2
TGTGCCAGCACCAGGAGGGATGGGGGGACCGCAACTAATGAAAAACTGTTTTTT
CASTRRDGGTATNEKLFF
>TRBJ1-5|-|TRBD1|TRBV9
TGTGCCAGCAGCCAGAGGGGGCCAGCCCATAGCAATCAGCCCCAGCATTTT
CASSQRGPAHSNQPQHF
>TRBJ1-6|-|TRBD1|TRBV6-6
TGTGCCAGCAGTCCCGGGACAGGGCCAGGTGGGAATTCACCCCTCCACTTT
CASSPGTGPGGNSPLHF
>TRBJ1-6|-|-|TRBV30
TGTGCCTGGAACGGCGCGGTGAGCTCCTATAATTCACCCCTCCACTTT
CAWNGAVSSYNSPLHF
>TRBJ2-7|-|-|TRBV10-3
TGTGCCACCAGCAGGGGATCCTACGAGCAGTACTTC
CATSRGSYEQYF
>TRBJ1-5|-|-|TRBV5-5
TGTGCCAGCAGCTTGGTGGCGGGTAATCAGCCCCAGCATTTT
CASSLVAGNQPQHF
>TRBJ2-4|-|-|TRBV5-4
TGTGCCAGCAGCCAAATTCTCAGGGGCGCCCGAGACATTCAGTACTTC
CASSQILRGARDIQYF
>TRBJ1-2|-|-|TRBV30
TGTGCCTGGAGCGTTGGCAGGCTCTATGGCTACACCTTC
CAWSVGRLYGYTF
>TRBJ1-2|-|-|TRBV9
TGTGCCAGCAGCATTGGGGCCTATGGCTACACCTTC
CASSIGAYGYTF